The 7 T cell receptor beta chains below all came from one sample that was sequenced in a study of blood T cells in healthy people across ages. Then a second PCR, running about 6 to 12 cycles, was carried out with a sample-barcoded 5' primer and a J-beta primer mix. TCRdb fed the 5' RACE reads into MiXCR, producing one record per CDR3 protein. The data contain 700,000 to 900,000 distinct CDR3 sequences, about 48% of them singletons. Specimen: blood. Receptors originate from a man at least 80 years old in good health.

Comments on this clonotype: One base away lies a much larger clone, so this may be a sequencing read error. The chain has TRBV2 and TRBJ1-4; D might be TRBD1 (5 bases). Trimming cost V 8 bases and J 7 bases, with 26 bases left between them. Germline V gene sequence: CDR1 SNHLY, CDR2 FYNNEI. The CDR3 extends over 17 amino acids. CDR3 amino acids: CASRVWGQVARSEKLFF. DNA of the CDR3: TGTGCCAGCCGAGTGTGGGGCCAGGTGGCGCGATCTGAAAAACTGTTTTTT. Full variable domain (outside the CDR3, taken from reference TRBV2 and TRBJ1-4): EPEVTQTPSHQVTQMGQEVILRCVPISNHLYFYWYRQILGQKVEFLVSFYNNEISEKSEIFDDQFSVERPDGSNFTLKIRSTKLEDSAMYFCASRVWGQVARSEKLFFGSGTQLSVL.

This clonotype was observed a single time. The chain joins TRBV5-1 to TRBJ1-2; D unclear. With 4 bases removed from V and 8 bases from J, the gap between germline ends came to 21 bases. The CDR3 sequence is 15 residues long. From germline, CDR1 is SGHRS and CDR2 YFSETQ. CDR3 residues: CASSPGRVSRGGYTF. In DNA form, the CDR3 reads TGCGCCAGCAGCCCCGGCCGGGTTTCGAGAGGAGGCTACACCTTC.

To note about this clonotype: The junction differs from germline at one of its ends, possibly a read error. CDR3: CASSGTSGSKDTQYF. The CDR3 bases are TGTGCCAGCAGTGGGACTAGCGGGAGCAAAGATACGCAGTATTTT. This chain links TRBV2 with TRBJ2-3; TRBD2 matches at 13 bases. The CDR3 totals 15 residues. Looked up from germline, CDR1 is SNHLY and CDR2 is FYNNEI.

The chain carries TRBV5-1 and TRBJ1-1, with D possibly being TRBD1 (6 bases). Germline CDR1 reads SGHRS; CDR2 reads YFSETQ. Trimming shortened V by 3 bases and J by 4 bases, and 13 bases separated the two germline ends. The CDR3 is 14 amino acids. CDR3 nucleotides: TGCGCCAGCAGCTCCACAGGGCGGGGCACTGAAGCTTTCTTT. Amino acid sequence: CASSSTGRGTEAFF.

This clonotype has ten or more counts. This rearrangement joins TRBV29-1 to TRBJ2-7; 9 bases are shared with TRBD2. Losses at the gene ends were 4 bases for V and 5 bases for J; bases not matched to a gene: 6. Germline lookup yields CDR1 SQVTM and CDR2 ANQGSEA. This CDR3 has 13 amino acids. The CDR3 loop is CSVGSSGSHEQYF. The CDR3 DNA sequence: TGCAGCGTTGGTAGTAGCGGGAGTCACGAGCAGTACTTC.

As to this clonotype: The junction and the germline gene differ at one end; a read error may be behind it. The rearrangement links TRBV19 to TRBJ2-5; D may be TRBD1 or TRBD2 (6 bases each). The CDR3 loop spans 14 amino acids. CDR1 is LNHDA and CDR2 is SQIVND in the germline V gene (reference sequence). This CDR3 is CASTVSGAEETQYF. CDR3 sequence (DNA): TGTGCCAGTACGGTCTCGGGGGCAGAAGAGACTCAGTACTTC.

Points on this clonotype: At one end, the junction sequence differs from germline, possibly due to a read error. This chain links TRBV5-1 with TRBJ1-1, with TRBD1 matching over 9 bases. The germline CDR1 and CDR2 sequences are SGHRS and YFSETQ. This CDR3 contains 15 residues. CDR3 region: CASSLDRGVGTEAFF. The CDR3 bases are TGCGCCAGCAGTTTGGACAGGGGTGTGGGCACTGAAGCTTTCTTT.